Following are 18 T cell receptor beta chains from one sample sequenced in a study of blood T cell repertoires in COVID-19. The assay was immunoSEQ multiplex PCR, and TCRdb's table has in-frame clones only and misses some. The table lists approximately 290,000 clones, 70% to 90% of them singletons. Specimen: PBMCs or T cells enriched from blood (not recorded which). These receptors were collected from a woman in her thirties who had recovered from COVID-19.

This chain connects TRBV9 to TRBJ2-1; TRBD2 is a possible D gene (5 bases). Deletions cut 4 bases from V and 9 bases from J, with 11 bases between. This CDR3 is built from 12 residues. Germline V gene sequence: CDR1 SGDLS, CDR2 YYNGEE. For the CDR3, the DNA is TGTGCCAGCAGCACTAGTTTAAGTGAGCAGTTCTTC. It translates to CASSTSLSEQFF.

The chain recombines TRBV19 with TRBJ1-1; 7 nucleotides line up with TRBD1. This CDR3 spans 15 amino acids. V trimming: 4 bases; J trimming: 0 bases; junction bases outside the gene matches: 5. CDR1 and CDR2 from the germline V gene are LNHDA and SQIVND (reference sequence). CDR3 DNA sequence: TGTGCCAGTAGTACGATCGGACAGGTGAACACTGAAGCTTTCTTT. Translation: CASSTIGQVNTEAFF. Combining the CDR3 with reference TRBV19 and TRBJ1-1 gives the whole variable domain DGGITQSPKYLFRKEGQNVTLSCEQNLNHDAMYWYRQDPGQGLRLIYYSQIVNDFQKGDIAEGYSVSREKKESFPLTVTSAQKNPTAFYLCASSTIGQVNTEAFFGQGTRLTVV.

The rearrangement uses TRBV18 and TRBJ2-5, with a tentative D call TRBD1 (5 bases). CDR3 length: 13 residues. Trimming shortened V by 2 bases and J by 9 bases, and 13 bases separated the two germline ends. Germline V CDR1 and CDR2: KGHSH, LQKENI. CDR3 coding DNA: TGTGCCAGCTCACCAGACAGTCCCCCGGCCCAGTACTTC. Encoded protein: CASSPDSPPAQYF.

J is TRBJ1-1 and V is TRBV12-5; 11 nucleotides align to TRBD1. The germline gives CDR1 LGHNT, CDR2 FRNRAP. V lost 2 bases and J lost 4; bases outside the gene matches: 9. There are 17 residues in the CDR3. DNA for the CDR3: TGTGCTAGTGGTTTGCCCACAAGTGGGACAGGGGGCACTGAAGCTTTCTTT. Translated: CASGLPTSGTGGTEAFF.

The chain has TRBV21-1 and TRBJ1-5; the D call of TRBD1 is as the table states it, not checked on the DNA. TRBV21-1 is a recognized pseudogene. The CDR3 contains 17 residues. The chain's CDR3 is CASSKEHRTGVNQPQHF. The CDR3 DNA is TGTGCCAGCAGCAAAGAGCACCGGACAGGGGTGAATCAGCCCCAGCATTTT.

This clone came up once. The V call is TRBV6-2 or TRBV6-3, the J call TRBJ2-1; 9 nucleotides align to TRBD2. The CDR3 covers 14 residues. V shed 4 bases, J shed 4 bases, and the junction held 2 bases outside the gene matches. CDR1 MNHEY and CDR2 SVGEGT come from the germline V gene. CDR3 bases: TGTGCCAGCAGTTTGCGGGAGGGATACAATGAGCAGTTCTTC. Translating gives CASSLREGYNEQFF.

This clone was counted once. The chain uses TRBV5-5 and TRBJ1-1, with 8 bases aligning to TRBD1. Trimming cost V 4 bases and J 5 bases; bases outside gene matches: 10. The CDR3 covers 15 residues. Germline V gene sequence: CDR1 SGHKS, CDR2 YYEKEE (reference sequence). The CDR3: CASSGRTGLYTEAFF. Here the CDR3 DNA reads TGTGCCAGCAGCGGGAGGACAGGGCTATATACTGAAGCTTTCTTT. The complete variable domain, with remaining parts taken from reference TRBV5-5 and TRBJ1-1, reads DAGVTQSPTHLIKTRGQQVTLRCSPISGHKSVSWYQQVLGQGPQFIFQYYEKEERGRGNFPDRFSARQFPNYSSELNVNALLLGDSALYLCASSGRTGLYTEAFFGQGTRLTVV.

This clone was recorded once. The chain links TRBV11-2 to TRBJ2-1, with 7 positions matching TRBD2. The V gene's germline CDR1 is SGHAT and CDR2 FQNNGV. Trimming cost V 8 bases and J 5 bases; bases outside gene matches: 6. The CDR3 runs to 13 residues. In nucleotides, the CDR3 is TGTGCCAGCCGCGGGGACTACCACAATGAGCAGTTCTTC. Its protein is CASRGDYHNEQFF.

V gene TRBV20-1 combines with J gene TRBJ1-2, with a weak D call TRBD1 (6 bases). V lost 3 bases and J lost 4, with 15 bases in between. Germline CDR1 reads DFQATT; CDR2 reads SNEGSKA (reference sequence). The CDR3 is 14 amino acids. The CDR3 bases are TGCAGTGCTAGTCCGCCAACAGGGCTCTATGGCTACACCTTC. It specifies CSASPPTGLYGYTF.

Only one count was recorded for this clone. This chain uses TRBV25-1 with TRBJ2-4; the D gene is possibly TRBD2 (6 bases). The CDR3 runs 13 residues. In germline, CDR1 is MGHDK, CDR2 SYGVNS. The ends were cut back, 3 bases at V and 9 bases at J, with 12 bases in the middle. The chain's CDR3 is CASSEGGVGIQYF. CDR3 DNA sequence: TGTGCCAGCAGTGAGGGGGGAGTGGGCATTCAGTACTTC.

This chain uses TRBV10-1 with TRBJ2-2; 12 bases agree with TRBD2. The CDR3 has 16 residues. The trim removed 6 bases at V and 2 bases at J, leaving 4 bases unmatched. Germline V lookup: CDR1 WNHNN, CDR2 SYGVQD (reference sequence). For the CDR3, the DNA is TGCGCCAGCAGCGGACTAGCGGGGAGAAACACCGGGGAGCTGTTTTTT. Translation gives CASSGLAGRNTGELFF.

V is TRBV4-1 and J is TRBJ2-3; the D gene is possibly TRBD1 (6 bases). Germline assignment: CDR1 MGHRA and CDR2 YSYEKL. V lost 4 bases and J lost 2, with 16 bases in between. CDR3 size: 16 residues. CDR3 nucleotides: TGCGCCAGCAGCCGGGGGCTAGATTTTAACACAGATACGCAGTATTTT. The encoded protein is CASSRGLDFNTDTQYF.

This chain joins TRBV19 and TRBJ2-3; 9 bases match TRBD2. V gave up 8 bases and J gave up 3 bases; unmatched junction bases: 18. In germline, CDR1 is LNHDA, CDR2 SQIVND (reference sequence). CDR3 length: 18 residues. The CDR3 spells CASSMGSGSIGWTDTQYF. In nucleotides, the CDR3 is TGTGCCAGTTCCATGGGTAGCGGGAGTATTGGTTGGACAGATACGCAGTATTTT.

This clone has just one count. The chain is built from TRBV10-3 and TRBJ1-1, with 12 bases that match TRBD1. This CDR3 is 16 amino acids long. Per germline, CDR1 ENHRY and CDR2 SYGVKD. With V trimmed by 3 bases and J by 5 bases, 7 bases remained unmatched. CDR3 loop: CAISDRGTGGKTEAFF. The CDR3 DNA sequence: TGTGCCATCAGTGACCGCGGGACAGGGGGCAAGACTGAAGCTTTCTTT.

The sample holds one count of this clone. The rearrangement uses TRBV5-5 and TRBJ2-1, with D possibly matching TRBD1 (5 bases). V gave up 0 bases and J gave up 11 bases, with 12 bases separating them. The CDR3 consists of 13 residues. Per germline, CDR1 SGHKS and CDR2 YYEKEE (reference sequence). The CDR3 loop is CASSLGTREQQFF. Written as DNA, the CDR3 is TGTGCCAGCAGCTTGGGGACCAGGGAACAGCAGTTCTTC. Using reference TRBV5-5 and TRBJ2-1 for the parts outside the CDR3, the full variable domain is DAGVTQSPTHLIKTRGQQVTLRCSPISGHKSVSWYQQVLGQGPQFIFQYYEKEERGRGNFPDRFSARQFPNYSSELNVNALLLGDSALYLCASSLGTREQQFFGPGTRLTVL.

The chain employs TRBV5-4 and TRBJ2-1, with a possible D match to TRBD1 (6 bases). The V gene lost 4 bases and the J gene lost 8 bases, with 19 bases spanning the gap. Germline-derived CDR1 and CDR2 are SGHNT and YYREEE (reference sequence). CDR3 size: 15 residues. DNA for the CDR3: TGTGCCAGCAGCCCGACAGGCTCAGTTTGGGATGAGCAGTTCTTC. Residues: CASSPTGSVWDEQFF.

The CDR3 is CASSLKQAATETQYF. CDR3 in DNA: TGTGCCAGCAGCTTAAAACAGGCGGCAACGGAGACCCAGTACTTC. The chain links TRBV7-8 to TRBJ2-5, with D possibly TRBD1 on 5 matching bases. This CDR3 contains 15 residues. Per germline, CDR1 SGHVS and CDR2 FQNEAQ. The germline V and J ends were trimmed by 2 bases and 5 bases, with 15 bases remaining between them.

The chain employs TRBV24-1 and TRBJ1-2, with 8 bases fitting TRBD1. The germline V gene encodes CDR1 KGHDR and CDR2 SFDVKD. CDR3 length equals 14 residues. V shed 5 bases and J 5 bases; nucleotides not matched to a gene: 6. The CDR3 sequence: CATSGTGLDYGYTF. The CDR3 region has the DNA TGTGCCACCAGTGGGACAGGGTTGGATTATGGCTACACCTTC.